These 18 T cell receptor beta chains were sequenced from one sample in a study of Ad26.COV2.S vaccination and SARS-CoV-2 variants. Noted treatment: 15 to 20 received Ad26.COV2.S at low or high dose, single or two shots; five or six received placebo; per-sample allocation not given. Collection of samples fell on day 63 after the first vaccine or placebo injection. Clones were read by immunoSEQ multiplex PCR, and TCRdb kept only the in-frame ones, dropping some. Of about 420,000 clones listed, 70% to 90% are singletons. The sample in question was peripheral blood, obtained in a trial of Ad26.COV2.S vaccine versus placebo. The receptors come from a person between 18 and 65 years old who received the Ad26.COV2.S COVID-19 vaccine or a placebo.

This chain connects TRBV11-3 to TRBJ2-4; TRBD1 might be the D (5 bases). V was trimmed by 1 base and J by 9 bases, leaving 10 bases between them. CDR1 is SGHNT, CDR2 YENEEA, per germline. CDR3 length: 13 residues. The CDR3 region is CASSLGSQGIQYF. CDR3 in DNA: TGTGCCAGCAGCTTAGGTAGCCAGGGCATTCAGTACTTC.

V usage is TRBV19 and J usage is TRBJ2-2; D possibly corresponds to TRBD1 (6 bases). The CDR3 spans 16 residues. Germline V gene lookup returns CDR1 LNHDA and CDR2 SQIVND (reference sequence). Between the trimmed V and J ends, which lost 1 base and 0 bases, there was a span of 9 bases. This CDR3 reads CASSIVAGANTGELFF. The CDR3 DNA reads TGTGCCAGTAGTATAGTGGCAGGGGCGAACACCGGGGAGCTGTTTTTT.

This clone was counted only a few times. The chain has TRBV9 and TRBJ1-5, with 8 bases identical to TRBD1. This CDR3 contains 15 residues. Germline CDR1 is SGDLS and CDR2 is YYNGEE. The V gene end was trimmed by 3 bases and the J gene end by 5 bases; junction bases not matched to a gene: 7. This chain's CDR3 is CASSARPGGDQPQHF. The CDR3, as DNA: TGTGCCAGCAGCGCCCGCCCAGGGGGCGATCAGCCCCAGCATTTT. The complete variable domain, with remaining parts taken from reference TRBV9 and TRBJ1-5, reads DSGVTQTPKHLITATGQRVTLRCSPRSGDLSVYWYQQSLDQGLQFLIQYYNGEERAKGNILERFSAQQFPDLHSELNLSSLELGDSALYFCASSARPGGDQPQHFGDGTRLSIL.

The chain carries TRBV10-3 and TRBJ2-2, with 7 bases lining up with TRBD1. Germline CDR1 is ENHRY and CDR2 is SYGVKD. The junction had 6 bases not matched to a gene; V was cut back by 3 bases and J by 5 bases. The CDR3 consists of 15 residues. The CDR3 sequence is CAISDQTGATGELFF. DNA of the CDR3: TGTGCCATCAGTGACCAAACAGGGGCGACCGGGGAGCTGTTTTTT.

This chain links TRBV14 with TRBJ2-5; possible D gene TRBD1, 5 bases. The CDR3 is made up of 14 amino acids. The V gene lost 3 bases and the J gene lost 4 bases, with 12 bases spanning the gap. CDR1 is SGHDN and CDR2 is FVKESK in the germline V gene. CDR3: CASSHRGWLETQYF. As DNA, the CDR3 is TGTGCCAGCAGCCATAGGGGATGGCTAGAGACCCAGTACTTC.

This chain joins TRBV7-9 and TRBJ2-5; 7 bases map to TRBD1. Trimming cost V 4 bases and J 0 bases; bases outside gene matches: 5. The CDR3 length is 15 residues. The germline CDR1 and CDR2 sequences are SEHNR and FQNEAQ (reference sequence). CDR3 bases: TGTGCCAGCAGCTCAAGCGACAGGGACCAAGAGACCCAGTACTTC. Translated: CASSSSDRDQETQYF. The full variable domain, with the rest looked up from reference TRBV7-9 and TRBJ2-5, is DTGVSQNPRHKITKRGQNVTFRCDPISEHNRLYWYRQTLGQGPEFLTYFQNEAQLEKSRLLSDRFSAERPKGSFSTLEIQRTEQGDSAMYLCASSSSDRDQETQYFGPGTRLLVL.

The rearrangement links TRBV6-2 or TRBV6-3 to TRBJ2-5; D not certain. CDR3 length: 13 amino acids. V lost 2 bases to trimming and J lost 5 bases, with 9 bases between them. Germline V lookup: CDR1 MNHEY, CDR2 SVGEGT. CDR3 residues: CASSYGRSETQYF. In nucleotides, the CDR3 is TGTGCCAGCAGTTACGGACGGAGTGAGACCCAGTACTTC.

The genes are TRBV7-2 and TRBJ1-3; D call uncertain. Germline lookup yields CDR1 SGHTA and CDR2 FQGNSA. The CDR3 extends over 17 amino acids. V was pared by 4 bases and J by 2 bases, with 18 bases between. The CDR3 is CASSSMGWGGPGNTIYF. Here the CDR3 DNA reads TGTGCCAGCAGCTCGATGGGGTGGGGTGGGCCTGGAAACACCATATATTTT.

The V call is TRBV2, the J call TRBJ2-5, with 7 bases lining up with TRBD2. The CDR3 covers 16 residues. Unmatched junction bases numbered 10, after V lost 5 bases and J lost 1 base. Germline V gives CDR1 SNHLY, CDR2 FYNNEI. CDR3 DNA: TGTGCCAGCAGTCCCTGGGGAGGGGTGAGCCAAGAGACCCAGTACTTC. Its protein is CASSPWGGVSQETQYF.

The chain links TRBV30 to TRBJ2-6; 9 bases map to TRBD1. This CDR3 is built from 16 residues. Trimming at V came to 2 bases and at J to 0 bases, leaving 2 bases not matched to a gene. Germline V gene sequence: CDR1 GTSNPN, CDR2 SVGIG (reference sequence). The CDR3 protein is CAWSTGGVSGANVLTF. CDR3 coding DNA: TGTGCCTGGAGTACAGGGGGCGTCTCTGGGGCCAACGTCCTGACTTTC.

The chain couples TRBV6-5 to TRBJ1-1; D is perhaps TRBD1 (5 bases). Germline CDR1 and CDR2: MNHEY and SVGAGI. This CDR3 is 14 amino acids long. V shed 7 bases and J shed 1 base, with 13 bases lying between them. This CDR3 is CASTLGGTNTEAFF. The DNA for the CDR3 is TGTGCCAGCACCCTTGGGGGTACGAACACTGAAGCTTTCTTT.

This chain joins TRBV7-8 and TRBJ1-5, with D maybe TRBD1 (5 bases). The CDR3 totals 15 residues. V was trimmed by 3 bases and J by 2 bases, leaving 11 bases between them. Germline assignment: CDR1 SGHVS and CDR2 FQNEAQ. CDR3 region: CASSFAGIGNQPQHF. In nucleotides, the CDR3 is TGTGCCAGCAGCTTCGCAGGGATTGGCAATCAGCCCCAGCATTTT.

The chain recombines TRBV6-5 with TRBJ2-5; weak D call: TRBD2 (6 bases). Trimming cost V 2 bases and J 5 bases, with 18 bases left between them. Germline lookup yields CDR1 MNHEY and CDR2 SVGAGI. The CDR3 spans 16 residues. The CDR3, as DNA: TGTGCCAGCAGTTACCGTGGATGGGGGGTTCAGGAGACCCAGTACTTC. Its translation: CASSYRGWGVQETQYF.

On this clone: The sample holds other DNA sequences that translate to the same CDR3. This chain uses TRBV19 with TRBJ2-7; D is unresolved. V was trimmed by 5 bases and J by 2 bases, leaving 10 bases between them. The CDR3 totals 13 residues. Germline assignment: CDR1 LNHDA and CDR2 SQIVND (reference sequence). CDR3 residues: CASSAGQAYEQYF. The CDR3 DNA follows: TGTGCCAGTAGTGCTGGGCAGGCCTACGAGCAGTACTTC.

This rearrangement joins TRBV5-1 to TRBJ2-1; D call uncertain. Trimming shortened V by 0 bases and J by 8 bases, and 6 bases separated the two germline ends. The germline gives CDR1 SGHRS, CDR2 YFSETQ. The CDR3 extends over 12 amino acids. The CDR3 region is CASSLGVDEQFF. The CDR3 DNA is TGCGCCAGCAGCTTGGGTGTGGATGAGCAGTTCTTC.

The CDR3 DNA reads as TGTGCCAGCAGTCGGGACAGAGCTAACTATGGCTACACCTTC. Translating it yields CASSRDRANYGYTF. The V call is TRBV6-5, the J call TRBJ1-2; TRBD1 matches 7 bases. This CDR3 is 14 amino acids long. V was pared by 5 bases and J by 0 bases, with 3 bases of the junction left unmatched. Germline V gene sequence: CDR1 MNHEY, CDR2 SVGAGI.

The gene calls are TRBV7-2 and TRBJ2-5; 7 bases line up with TRBD1. V lost 6 bases, J lost 5 bases, and 15 bases stayed unmatched. The CDR3 consists of 16 residues. The germline V gene encodes CDR1 SGHTA and CDR2 FQGNSA. The CDR3 region has the DNA TGTGCCAGCAGTCCTCAAGGGGGCAGGGTGCCGGAGACCCAGTACTTC. Residues: CASSPQGGRVPETQYF.

A single count supports this clone. The chain combines TRBV9 with TRBJ2-2; the match to TRBD1 covers 8 bases. CDR3 length: 16 residues. With V trimmed by 4 bases and J by 4 bases, 9 bases remained unmatched. Germline CDR1 SGDLS, CDR2 YYNGEE. The CDR3 sequence is CASSPTAGTGTGELFF. The CDR3 coding sequence is TGTGCCAGCAGCCCAACAGCCGGGACAGGCACCGGGGAGCTGTTTTTT.